The rows below give T cell receptor beta chains drawn from one sample of a study of cytomegalovirus exposure and HLA in healthy donors. TCRdb's copy holds only in-frame clones and misses some; the assay was immunoSEQ multiplex PCR. The repertoire holds about 89,000 clones, roughly 76% seen once, with 1.2% to 1.5% in the top ten. Sequencing input: PBMCs. These receptors all come from a male donor in good health and CMV-seronegative. Both conserved end residues are part of each CDR3. A D gene is named only where the DNA matches it firmly. Not all rows give a size; the values are once, few, many and, for expanded clones, a class.

TRBV6-1	TRBJ1-2	TRBD1	-	TGTGCCAGCAGCGTACCGGGACAGGGGTACTATGGCTACACCTTC	CASSVPGQGYYGYTF
TRBV6-1	TRBJ2-1	TRBD2	-	TGTGCCAGCAGTGATACTAGCGGGAGAGTCCATGAGCAGTTCTTC	CASSDTSGRVHEQFF
TRBV15	TRBJ1-2	-	-	TGTGCCACCAGCAGAGATCCGCCCCGGGGAGGCTACACCTTC	CATSRDPPRGGYTF
TRBV7-9	TRBJ1-5	-	few	TGTGCCAGCGCGCGGGAGGATCAGCCCCAGCATTTT	CASAREDQPQHF
TRBV5-6	TRBJ2-7	TRBD2	-	TGTGCCAGCAGCCCCGGACTAGAAACCTACGAGCAGTACTTC	CASSPGLETYEQYF
TRBV19	TRBJ1-5	-	-	TGTGCCAGTAGTATTGCAGGAAATCAGCCCCAGCATTTT	CASSIAGNQPQHF
TRBV5-4	TRBJ2-5	-	-	TGTGCCAGCAGCTTGGTATCCGGGGAAGAGACCCAGTACTTC	CASSLVSGEETQYF
TRBV21-1	TRBJ2-2	-	few	TGTGCCAGCAGCAAACGCCGGGACAGGTTACCCGGGGAGCTGTTTTTT	CASSKRRDRLPGELFF
TRBV6-1	TRBJ1-1	-	-	TGTGCCAGCAGTCCCGCGGGGGGTCAAGCTTTCTTT	CASSPAGGQAFF
TRBV5-1	TRBJ2-7	-	-	TGCGCCAGCAGCTTGATCCCTCTCTATTCCATCTCCTACGAGCAGTACTTC	CASSLIPLYSISYEQYF
TRBV27	TRBJ1-2	-	-	TGTGCCAGCAGTTTGATCTCAGCTAACTATGGCTACACCTTC	CASSLISANYGYTF
TRBV30	TRBJ2-1	-	-	TGTGCCTGGAGTGAGGGGGATGAGCAGTTCTTC	CAWSEGDEQFF
TRBV27	TRBJ1-2	TRBD1	-	TGTGCCAAGATTTGGGATTGTACTAGGACAGGTTATGGCTACACCTTC	CAKIWDCTRTGYGYTF
TRBV5-1	TRBJ2-3	TRBD2	-	TGCGCCAGCAGCTTGGGACTAGCGGGGATCACAGATACGCAGTATTTT	CASSLGLAGITDTQYF
TRBV28	TRBJ2-7	-	-	TGTGCCAGCGGCGCAGGGATCGGAAACGAGCAGTACTTC	CASGAGIGNEQYF
TRBV9	TRBJ2-5	TRBD2	-	TGTGCCAGCAGCGTAGGCGGGAGTCAAGAGACCCAGTACTTC	CASSVGGSQETQYF
TRBV2	TRBJ1-5	-	few	TGTGCCAGCAGTGACAGGGAAGATCAGCCCCAGCATTTT	CASSDREDQPQHF
TRBV6-5	TRBJ1-1	TRBD1	few	TGTGCCAGCAGTTACCGGACAGGGAGGACTGAAGCTTTCTTT	CASSYRTGRTEAFF
TRBV19	TRBJ2-1	-	-	TGTGCCAGTAGGTCCGAAAGGAGCTCCTACAATGAGCAGTTCTTC	CASRSERSSYNEQFF
TRBV11-2	TRBJ1-5	TRBD1	-	TGTGCCAGCAGCCCCGGGACAGGGAGCGGGCTAAGCAATCAGCCCCAGCATTTT	CASSPGTGSGLSNQPQHF
TRBV14	TRBJ2-3	TRBD2	-	TGTGCCAGCAGCCTTAGCGGGTTTGGGGCAGATACGCAGTATTTT	CASSLSGFGADTQYF
TRBV7-2	TRBJ2-1	TRBD2	-	TGTGCCAGCAGCTTATTTAGATCCGGGACTAGCGGGGGAGGGGATGAGCAGTTCTTC	CASSLFRSGTSGGGDEQFF